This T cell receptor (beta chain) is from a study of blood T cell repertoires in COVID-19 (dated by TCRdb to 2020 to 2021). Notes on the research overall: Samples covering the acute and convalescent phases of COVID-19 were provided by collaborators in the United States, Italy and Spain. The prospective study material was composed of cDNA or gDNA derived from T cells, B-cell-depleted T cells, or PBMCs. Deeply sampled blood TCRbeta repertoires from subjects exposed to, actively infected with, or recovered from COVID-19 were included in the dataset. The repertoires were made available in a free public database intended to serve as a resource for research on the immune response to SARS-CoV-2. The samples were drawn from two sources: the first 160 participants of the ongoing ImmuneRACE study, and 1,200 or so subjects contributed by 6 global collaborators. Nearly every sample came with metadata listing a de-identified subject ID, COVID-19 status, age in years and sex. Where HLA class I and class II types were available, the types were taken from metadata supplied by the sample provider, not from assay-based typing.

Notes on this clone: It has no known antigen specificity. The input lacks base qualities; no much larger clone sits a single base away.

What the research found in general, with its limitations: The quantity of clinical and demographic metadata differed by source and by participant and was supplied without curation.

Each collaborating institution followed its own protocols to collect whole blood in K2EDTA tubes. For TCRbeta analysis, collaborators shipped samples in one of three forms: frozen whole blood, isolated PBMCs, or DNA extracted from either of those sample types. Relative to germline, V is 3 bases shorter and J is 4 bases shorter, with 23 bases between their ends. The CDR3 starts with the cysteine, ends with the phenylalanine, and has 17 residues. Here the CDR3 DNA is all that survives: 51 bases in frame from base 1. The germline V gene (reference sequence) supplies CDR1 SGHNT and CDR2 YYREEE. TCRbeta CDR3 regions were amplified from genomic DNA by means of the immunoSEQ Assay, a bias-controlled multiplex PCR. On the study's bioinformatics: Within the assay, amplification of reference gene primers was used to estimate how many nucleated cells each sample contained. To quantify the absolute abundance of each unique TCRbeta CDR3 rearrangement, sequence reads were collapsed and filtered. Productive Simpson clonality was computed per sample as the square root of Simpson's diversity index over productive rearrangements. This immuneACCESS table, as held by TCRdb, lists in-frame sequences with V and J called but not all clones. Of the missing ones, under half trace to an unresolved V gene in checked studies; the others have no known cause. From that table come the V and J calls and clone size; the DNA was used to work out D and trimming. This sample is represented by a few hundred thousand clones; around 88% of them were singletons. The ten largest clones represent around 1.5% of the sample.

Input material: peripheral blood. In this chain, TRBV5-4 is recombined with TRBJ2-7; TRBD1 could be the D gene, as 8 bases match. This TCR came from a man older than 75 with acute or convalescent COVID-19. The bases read TGTGCCAGCAGCTCTTCGGTTAGGACAGGGAGGGCGTACGAGCAGTACTTC. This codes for CASSSSVRTGRAYEQYF. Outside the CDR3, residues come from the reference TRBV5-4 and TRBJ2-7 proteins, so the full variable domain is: ETGVTQSPTHLIKTRGQQVTLRCSSQSGHNTVSWYQQALGQGPQFIFQYYREEENGRGNFPPRFSGLQFPNYSSELNVNALELDDSALYLCASSSSVRTGRAYEQYFGPGTRLTVT.